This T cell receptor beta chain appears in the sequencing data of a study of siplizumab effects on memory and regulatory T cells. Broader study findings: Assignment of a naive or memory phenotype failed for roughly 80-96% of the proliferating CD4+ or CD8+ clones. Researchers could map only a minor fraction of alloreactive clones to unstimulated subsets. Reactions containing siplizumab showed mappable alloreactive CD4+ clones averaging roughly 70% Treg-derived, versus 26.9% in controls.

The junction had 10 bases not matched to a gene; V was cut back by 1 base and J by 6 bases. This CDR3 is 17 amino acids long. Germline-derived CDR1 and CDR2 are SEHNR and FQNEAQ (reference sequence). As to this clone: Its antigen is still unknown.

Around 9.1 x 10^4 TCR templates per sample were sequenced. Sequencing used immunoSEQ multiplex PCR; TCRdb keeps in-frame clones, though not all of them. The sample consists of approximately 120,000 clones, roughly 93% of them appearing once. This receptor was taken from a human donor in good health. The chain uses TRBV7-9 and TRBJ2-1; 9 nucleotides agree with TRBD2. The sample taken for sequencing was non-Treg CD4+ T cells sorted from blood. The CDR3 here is CASSLVRGGVNFNEQFF. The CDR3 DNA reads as TGTGCCAGCAGCTTAGTCCGCGGGGGGGTTAATTTCAATGAGCAGTTCTTC.